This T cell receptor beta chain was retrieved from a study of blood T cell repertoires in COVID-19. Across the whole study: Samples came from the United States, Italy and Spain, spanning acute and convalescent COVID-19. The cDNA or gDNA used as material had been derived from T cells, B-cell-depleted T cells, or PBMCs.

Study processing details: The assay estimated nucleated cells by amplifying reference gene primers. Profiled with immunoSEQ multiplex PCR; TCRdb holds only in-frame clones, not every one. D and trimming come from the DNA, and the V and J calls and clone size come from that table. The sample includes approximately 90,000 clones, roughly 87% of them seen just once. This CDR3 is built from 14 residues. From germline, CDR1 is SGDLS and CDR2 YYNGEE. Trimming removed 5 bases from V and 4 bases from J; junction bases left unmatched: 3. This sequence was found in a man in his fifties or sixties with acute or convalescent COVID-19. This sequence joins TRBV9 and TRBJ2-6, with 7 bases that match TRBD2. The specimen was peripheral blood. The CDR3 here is CASSAGDGANVLTF. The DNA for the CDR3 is TGTGCCAGCAGTGCGGGGGACGGGGCCAACGTCCTGACTTTC.